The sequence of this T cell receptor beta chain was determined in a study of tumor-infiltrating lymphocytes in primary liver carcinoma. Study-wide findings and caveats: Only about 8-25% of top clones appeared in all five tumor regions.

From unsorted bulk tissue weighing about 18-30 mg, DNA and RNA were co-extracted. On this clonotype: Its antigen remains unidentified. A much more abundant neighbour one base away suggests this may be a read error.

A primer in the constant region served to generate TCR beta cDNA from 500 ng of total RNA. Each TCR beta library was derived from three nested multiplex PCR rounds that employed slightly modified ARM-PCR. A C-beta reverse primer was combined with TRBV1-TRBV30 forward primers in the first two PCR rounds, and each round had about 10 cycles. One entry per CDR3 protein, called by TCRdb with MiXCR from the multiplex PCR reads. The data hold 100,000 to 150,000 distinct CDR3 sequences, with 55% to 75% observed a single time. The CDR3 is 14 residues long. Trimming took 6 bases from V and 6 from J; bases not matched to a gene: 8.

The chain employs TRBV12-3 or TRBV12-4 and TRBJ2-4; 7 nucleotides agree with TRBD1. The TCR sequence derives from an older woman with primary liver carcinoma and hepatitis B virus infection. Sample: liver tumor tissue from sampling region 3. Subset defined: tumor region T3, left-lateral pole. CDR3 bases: TGTGCCAGCAGCACGGACAGGTTTACAAACATTCAGTACTTC. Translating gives CASSTDRFTNIQYF.